This record concerns one T cell receptor (beta chain) sequence. This sample is drawn from a study of T-cell reconstitution after alpha-beta-depleted transplantation in children. This CDR3 has 22 residues. V gave up 0 bases and J gave up 4 bases; unmatched junction bases: 22. Looked up from germline, CDR1 is LGHNA and CDR2 is YNFKEQ. Preparation of the TCRbeta library was carried out with unique molecular identifiers. TCRdb reprocessed the PCR reads via MiXCR and lists one record per CDR3 protein. The sample has 500,000 to 600,000 distinct CDR3 sequences, about 30% seen once. The chain carries TRBV4-2 and TRBJ2-3, with 10 bases matching TRBD2. The sample in question was PBMCs from the stem cell graft donor, obtained from the stem cell graft. This clonotype originated in a human donor who donated a stem cell graft to a child with aplastic anemia. CDR3 coding DNA: TGTGCCAGCAGCCAAGATCGCCCTTCCGGGACTAGCGTTAGTGGAGGGGCAGATACGCAGTATTTT. Its translation: CASSQDRPSGTSVSGGADTQYF.